A single sample is the source of the 2 T cell receptor beta chains below, sequenced in a study of blood T cell repertoires in COVID-19. Only in-frame clones appear in the TCRdb table, and some are missing; sequencing was by immunoSEQ multiplex PCR. Here the sample spans under 200,000 clones, roughly 90% being singletons. Sequencing was done on a sample of peripheral blood. These receptors came from a woman in her seventies with acute or convalescent COVID-19.

V and J are TRBV28 and TRBJ2-3; 8 bases are shared with TRBD1. CDR1 and CDR2 (germline): MDHEN, SYDVKM. CDR3 length: 16 amino acids. With V trimmed by 3 bases and J by 4 bases, 9 bases remained unmatched. The CDR3 DNA reads as TGTGCCAGCAGTTTCTTCGGACAGGGTCGTTCAGATACGCAGTATTTT. Translated: CASSFFGQGRSDTQYF. The full variable domain, its missing parts supplied by reference TRBV28 and TRBJ2-3, is DVKVTQSSRYLVKRTGEKVFLECVQDMDHENMFWYRQDPGLGLRLIYFSYDVKMKEKGDIPEGYSVSREKKERFSLILESASTNQTSMYLCASSFFGQGRSDTQYFGPGTRLTVL.

This chain uses TRBV9 with TRBJ1-4; a weak D match, TRBD1 (5 bases). Germline loops: CDR1 SGDLS, CDR2 YYNGEE. The CDR3 is 15 amino acids. V was shortened by 0 bases and J by 8 bases, with 14 bases between the two germline ends. CDR3 in amino acids: CASSVGGSAREKLFF. In DNA form, the CDR3 reads TGTGCCAGCAGCGTAGGGGGCAGTGCGAGAGAAAAACTGTTTTTT.